A single sample gave rise to the 22 T cell receptor beta chains below, sequenced in a study of glioma-infiltrating T cells after dendritic cell vaccination. Libraries were prepared by immunoSEQ multiplex PCR; TCRdb keeps only in-frame clonotypes and omits some of them. The sample lists over 90,000 clones; about 85% were seen once. The sample was blood, taken before dendritic cell vaccination. The source of these receptors is a human donor with glioblastoma.

The chain carries TRBV15 and TRBJ2-7, with 11 bases matching TRBD2. The trim removed 0 bases at V and 1 base at J, leaving 11 bases unmatched. The CDR3 is made up of 19 amino acids. Germline CDR1 is LNHNV and CDR2 is YYDKDF (reference sequence). CDR3 DNA: TGTGCCACCAGCAGAGATTCCCCGCCGGGACTAGCGGTTTCCTACGAGCAGTACTTC. Translated: CATSRDSPPGLAVSYEQYF.

The chain links TRBV5-4 to TRBJ2-1; D gene ambiguous. CDR1 SGHNT and CDR2 YYREEE come from the germline V gene (reference sequence). Trimming removed 7 bases at V and 2 bases at J, with 22 bases between. The CDR3 length is 17 residues. In DNA form, the CDR3 reads TGTGCCAGCTCCCCTGGAAGAGCGAGGTCGACCTACAATGAGCAGTTCTTC. Encoded protein: CASSPGRARSTYNEQFF.

The J gene is TRBJ1-1, the V gene TRBV10-2, with D uncertain. V dropped 7 bases and J dropped 1 base, with 13 bases sitting between them. Germline CDR1 is WSHSY and CDR2 is SAAADI. The CDR3 consists of 14 residues. CDR3 amino acids: CASIWSTTNTEAFF. The CDR3 bases are TGCGCCAGCATATGGTCAACAACGAACACTGAAGCTTTCTTT.

The chain joins TRBV6-1 to TRBJ1-2; TRBD1 agrees at 8 bases. Germline V gene lookup returns CDR1 MNHNS and CDR2 SASEGT. V gave up 2 bases and J gave up 6 bases; unmatched junction bases: 5. The length of the CDR3 is 14 residues. The chain's CDR3 is CASSERNRGDGYTF. The CDR3 DNA is TGTGCCAGCAGTGAAAGGAACAGGGGGGATGGCTACACCTTC.

Written as DNA, the CDR3 is TGTGCCAGCAGTCCCCGGCGAGGAGTAGCGGGGGGGCACAATGAGCAGTTCTTC. Translating it yields CASSPRRGVAGGHNEQFF. This sequence joins TRBV28 and TRBJ2-1; 11 positions agree with TRBD2. The V and J ends lost 5 bases and 5 bases, in that order; junction bases with no gene match: 14. The CDR3 totals 18 residues. Germline CDR1 is MDHEN and CDR2 is SYDVKM. The entire variable domain, with the rest obtained from reference TRBV28 and TRBJ2-1, is as follows: DVKVTQSSRYLVKRTGEKVFLECVQDMDHENMFWYRQDPGLGLRLIYFSYDVKMKEKGDIPEGYSVSREKKERFSLILESASTNQTSMYLCASSPRRGVAGGHNEQFFGPGTRLTVL.

This clone was seen only a few times. The CDR3 spells CASSIGVGTGNTIYF. DNA for the CDR3: TGTGCCAGTAGTATAGGAGTCGGGACTGGAAACACCATATATTTT. The chain joins TRBV19 to TRBJ1-3; D gene unclear. The germline V and J ends were trimmed by 1 base and 2 bases, with 9 bases remaining between them. The germline V gene has CDR1 LNHDA and CDR2 SQIVND (reference sequence). The CDR3 sequence is 15 residues long.

The V and J genes are TRBV30 and TRBJ1-1; no clear D gene. In germline, CDR1 is GTSNPN, CDR2 SVGIG (reference sequence). V was shortened by 4 bases and J by 0 bases, with 9 bases between the two germline ends. The CDR3 contains 13 residues. This chain's CDR3 is CAWTSMVNTEAFF. Written as DNA, the CDR3 is TGTGCCTGGACGAGCATGGTGAACACTGAAGCTTTCTTT.

CDR3 DNA: TGTGCCAGCAGCTTAGGGACTTTGAACACTGAAGCTTTCTTT. This gives the protein CASSLGTLNTEAFF. The chain joins TRBV11-2 to TRBJ1-1; D is ambiguous. The CDR3 is 14 residues long. Germline V gene data show CDR1 as SGHAT and CDR2 as FQNNGV. Deletions cut 1 base from V and 0 bases from J, with 6 bases between.

Written as DNA, the CDR3 is TGCGCCAGCAGCTTGAAACAGGTGACAGATACGCAGTATTTT. Residues: CASSLKQVTDTQYF. The chain combines TRBV5-1 with TRBJ2-3, with D tentatively TRBD1 (5 bases). The length of the CDR3 is 14 residues. Looked up from germline, CDR1 is SGHRS and CDR2 is YFSETQ. V lost 1 base to trimming and J lost 3 bases, with 9 bases between them.

The chain combines TRBV9 with TRBJ1-1; 10 bases are shared with TRBD1. This CDR3 has 19 amino acids. Germline V CDR1 and CDR2: SGDLS, YYNGEE. The V segment lost 3 bases and the J segment 0 bases; nucleotides outside the gene matches: 14. This CDR3 reads CASSARQGAFPIMNTEAFF. The CDR3 nucleotides are TGTGCCAGCAGCGCCAGACAGGGGGCTTTTCCAATCATGAACACTGAAGCTTTCTTT.

A note on this clone: A read error is likely, as this CDR3 ends without the conserved phenylalanine or tryptophan. The V call is TRBV2, the J call TRBJ1-1; no clear D gene. Germline V lookup: CDR1 SNHLY, CDR2 FYNNEI. The CDR3 consists of 13 residues. The V end was cut by 4 bases, the J end by 3 bases, with 9 bases between. The CDR3 DNA follows: TGTGCCAGCAGTGTCGACACCTACACTGAAGCTTTCCTT. It encodes CASSVDTYTEAFL.

This rearrangement joins TRBV9 to TRBJ2-7; the match to TRBD1 covers 8 bases. The trim removed 4 bases at V and 6 bases at J, leaving 12 bases unmatched. The CDR3 runs to 15 residues. CDR1 is SGDLS, CDR2 YYNGEE, per germline. CDR3 in amino acids: CASSLGTGYLGEQYF. CDR3 nucleotide sequence: TGTGCCAGCAGCTTAGGGACAGGTTACCTAGGCGAGCAGTACTTC.

This rearrangement joins TRBV19 to TRBJ1-5; TRBD1 is a possible D gene (6 bases). There are 13 residues in the CDR3. Trimming removed 7 bases from V and 5 bases from J, with 12 bases in between. Germline lookup yields CDR1 LNHDA and CDR2 SQIVND (reference sequence). CDR3 residues: CASKGGGYQPQHF. The CDR3 DNA follows: TGTGCCAGTAAGGGGGGGGGTTATCAGCCCCAGCATTTT.

The gene calls are TRBV7-9 and TRBJ2-7; 9 bases map to TRBD1. Germline CDR1 reads SEHNR; CDR2 reads FQNEAQ (reference sequence). The V gene end was trimmed by 4 bases and the J gene end by 4 bases; junction bases not matched to a gene: 5. This CDR3 contains 14 residues. CDR3: CASSYGTGKYEQYF. The CDR3 DNA sequence: TGTGCCAGCAGCTACGGGACAGGGAAGTACGAGCAGTACTTC.

The chain links TRBV4-2 to TRBJ2-7, with D perhaps TRBD1 (6 bases). Germline V gene data show CDR1 as LGHNA and CDR2 as YNFKEQ. V shed 2 bases and J shed 6 bases, with 14 bases lying between them. CDR3 length: 14 residues. CDR3 DNA sequence: TGTGCCAGCAGCCAAACAGGGATTTCGGGCGAGCAGTACTTC. Its translation: CASSQTGISGEQYF.

This chain joins TRBV5-1 and TRBJ1-4; the D gene is possibly TRBD1 (6 bases). The CDR3 extends over 12 amino acids. With 4 bases removed from V and 11 bases from J, the gap between germline ends came to 12 bases. From germline, CDR1 is SGHRS and CDR2 YFSETQ. This CDR3 reads CASSPQGTKLFF. The CDR3 DNA reads as TGCGCCAGCAGCCCACAGGGTACTAAACTGTTTTTT.

The chain carries TRBV7-9 and TRBJ1-1; TRBD1 matches 7 bases. The CDR3 spans 16 residues. V lost 5 bases to trimming and J lost 2 bases; unmatched junction nucleotides: 11. CDR1 is SEHNR and CDR2 is FQNEAQ in the germline V gene (reference sequence). Here the CDR3 DNA reads TGTGCCAGCAGCCAAACCGGACAGGAGACTAACACTGAAGCTTTCTTT. Translation: CASSQTGQETNTEAFF.

The J gene is TRBJ2-5, the V gene TRBV19; 10 nucleotides match TRBD1. CDR1 and CDR2 (germline): LNHDA, SQIVND (reference sequence). The CDR3 runs 14 residues. The ends lost 10 bases at V and 1 base at J; junction bases unmatched: 6. For the CDR3, the DNA is TGTGCCATAGGGACAGGGGCATCCCAAGAGACCCAGTACTTC. As protein: CAIGTGASQETQYF.

The gene calls are TRBV27 and TRBJ2-7, with TRBD1 matching 9 bases. J was trimmed by 4 bases and V by 4 bases; bases with no gene match: 2. CDR3 length: 13 amino acids. The V gene's germline CDR1 is MNHEY and CDR2 SMNVEV (reference sequence). This CDR3 is CASSSQGAYEQYF. The CDR3 DNA reads TGTGCCAGCAGTTCACAGGGGGCATACGAGCAGTACTTC.

The chain combines TRBV5-6 with TRBJ1-4, with TRBD1 as a possible D gene (6 bases). The V end lost 0 bases, the J end lost 5 bases, and 8 bases lay between the germline ends. Germline CDR1 reads SGHDT; CDR2 reads YYEEEE. The CDR3 is made up of 14 amino acids. The CDR3 DNA reads as TGTGCCAGCAGCTTGGGGCAGGGGAATGAAAAACTGTTTTTT. Protein sequence: CASSLGQGNEKLFF.

The chain links TRBV5-6 to TRBJ2-7; 11 bases map to TRBD1. The CDR3 length is 15 residues. The germline V gene encodes CDR1 SGHDT and CDR2 YYEEEE. V lost 4 bases to trimming and J lost 9 bases; unmatched junction nucleotides: 12. The CDR3 protein is CASSDLGTGGFTQYF. The CDR3 nucleotides read TGTGCCAGCAGCGATCTCGGGACAGGGGGTTTCACGCAGTACTTC.

The CDR3 sequence is CASSPLATLIHEQFF. CDR3 nucleotide sequence: TGTGCCAGCAGCCCACTTGCTACCCTAATCCATGAGCAGTTCTTC. J is TRBJ2-1 and V is TRBV6-5; no definite D call. The germline V and J ends were trimmed by 6 bases and 8 bases, with 20 bases remaining between them. This CDR3 spans 15 amino acids. CDR1 MNHEY and CDR2 SVGAGI come from the germline V gene.